Reported below is one T cell receptor beta chain. Antigen: not known. Using its own MiXCR run on the reads, TCRdb lists one record per CDR3 protein. This table has fewer than 550,000 distinct CDR3 sequences, about 33% appearing once. These data belong to a study of T cell repertoires in cytomegalovirus infection. The wider study: CMV infection together with matching HLA type was indicated by public TCR beta signatures. General study results and limits: There were carriers of CMV plus the relevant HLA, and cumulative public TCR beta family frequency identified them. Clonotype analysis showed dominance of the ex vivo response by HLA-C-restricted CMV-specific TCR beta clonotypes.

Trimming removed 4 bases from V and 5 bases from J, with 17 bases in between. The germline V gene has CDR1 SGHNT and CDR2 YYREEE (reference sequence). The CDR3 contains 15 residues. Sequences were obtained from PBMCs. The clonotype originates from a human donor in good health (CMV status not recorded). Some clones in this sample may be carry-over from other donors' samples. The chain recombines TRBV5-4 with TRBJ2-3; maybe TRBD2 (7 bases). The CDR3 region is CASSKLGGPGDTQYF. In nucleotides, the CDR3 is TGTGCCAGCAGCAAACTCGGGGGGCCGGGAGATACGCAGTATTTT.